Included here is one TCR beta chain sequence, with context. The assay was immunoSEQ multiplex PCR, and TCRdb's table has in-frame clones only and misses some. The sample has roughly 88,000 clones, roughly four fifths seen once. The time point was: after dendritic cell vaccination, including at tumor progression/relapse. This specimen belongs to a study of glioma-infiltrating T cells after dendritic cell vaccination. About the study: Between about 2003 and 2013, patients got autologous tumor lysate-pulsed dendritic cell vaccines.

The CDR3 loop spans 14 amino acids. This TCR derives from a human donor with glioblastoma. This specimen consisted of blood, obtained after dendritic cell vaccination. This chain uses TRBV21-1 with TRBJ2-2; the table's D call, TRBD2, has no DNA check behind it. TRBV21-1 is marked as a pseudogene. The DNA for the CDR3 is TGTGCCAGCAGCAAATGCGGGAACACCGGGGAGCTGTTTTTT. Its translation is CASSKCGNTGELFF.